The T cell receptor (beta chain) under discussion was sequenced for a study of CD8 T cells in Susac syndrome (dated by TCRdb to between 2018 and 2021). A note on the overall study: Of the Susac syndrome patients who were sequenced, roughly 6 had clinically active disease and roughly eight were in clinical remission. At the time of blood withdrawal, Susac syndrome patients were either therapy-naive, taking corticosteroids (with some also receiving IVIg), or on IVIg alone. The study used repertoire sequencing to test whether antigen drove CD8+ T cell activation and differentiation in Susac syndrome. Results and caveats for the whole study, not just this receptor: In the CD4+ T cell repertoire of Susac syndrome patients, clonal expansion was not detected. The TCR sequencing and HLA analysis was acknowledged to have included a relatively small number of individuals.

Germline trimming amounts to 5 bases on V and 3 bases on J, with 10 as the count of junction bases outside the gene matches. Taken from cysteine to phenylalanine, the CDR3 has 16 residues. The kept DNA is CDR3 alone, 48 bases in frame from the first base. Peripheral blood CD8+ and CD4+ T cells from healthy donors, Susac syndrome patients and multiple sclerosis patients were profiled by high-throughput TCR beta sequencing. The Susac syndrome patients fulfilled recently defined diagnostic criteria for either definite or probable disease. Bulk CD8+ and CD4+ T cells were purified by magnetic negative isolation, while CD8+ TEMRA cells were enriched using FACS. Blood was drawn into EDTA tubes, processed within 24 hours, and PBMCs were isolated by density gradient centrifugation. PBMCs intended for TCR sequencing were cryopreserved in liquid nitrogen and were subsequently thawed in a 37 degrees C water bath. A purity of at least 90% was achieved for sorted or isolated CD4+, CD8+ and CD8+ TEMRA cells.

RNA was extracted with the RNeasy kit and roughly 0.5 to 1 ug was reverse transcribed using random hexamers. The immunoSEQ multiplex PCR assay, which covers 54 Vbeta and 13 Jbeta segments, was used to amplify TCR beta CDR3 regions. PCR amplification bias was corrected by using a synthetic template baseline for primer optimization and computational correction. As for the authors' bioinformatics: Reads were assigned to V, D and J genes according to IMGT and analyzed in immunoSEQ Analyzer, with only productive sequences retained. Clonality was calculated as one minus the Shannon entropy normalized by log2 of the number of productive unique sequences. For each patient and control, public and private clones were evaluated within the 100 most prevalent clones. Clones were defined as Susac-specific if absent from the healthy and MS cohorts, from 1052 published viral clones and from other ImmuneACCESS disease sequences. TCRdb applied fastp at Q25 and MiXCR to the public reads, then kept only in-frame beta chains. Each CDR3 protein gets just one entry, which takes the most common genes and DNA from the rows behind it. The V and J calls, along with clone size, are taken from TCRdb and not from the paper's own processing. The sample table lists roughly 130,000 distinct CDR3 sequences, around 96% of them with a count of one. The ten largest clones represent roughly 0.14% of the sample.

A remark on this clonotype: This receptor's antigen is unknown. Base-call qualities are not available, and no considerably larger clone is one nucleotide away.

The chain is encoded by TRBV12-3 or TRBV12-4 joined to TRBJ1-5, and TRBD1 matches 7 of the central bases. The clonotype originates from a human donor with Susac syndrome. Sample: CD4+ T cells from PBMCs. The CDR3: CASSHLSGQSNQPQHF. The DNA reads TGTGCCAGCAGTCACCTATCGGGACAGTCCAATCAGCCCCAGCATTTT.